The present T cell receptor (beta chain) was sequenced within a study of CD8 T cells in ankylosing spondylitis (dated by TCRdb to about 2017). Notes on the research overall: The study profiled T cell receptor beta repertoires in healthy donors and ankylosing spondylitis patients to find disease-linked TCR variants. In total, the full study cohort was made up of some 100 healthy donors and some 26 ankylosing spondylitis patients. Peripheral blood was sampled, and synovial fluid was also collected from ankylosing spondylitis patients.

This clonotype came up many times. Its antigen is still unknown. Within one base of it there is no much larger clone, and no base qualities were kept. The CDR3 has 13 amino acids, counting the end cysteine and phenylalanine. Only the CDR3 DNA stays, 39 bases, in frame from base 1. The germline ends are 7 bases apart after V is trimmed by 2 bases and J by 2 bases. Taken from the germline V gene (reference sequence), the CDR1 and CDR2 loops are GTSNPN and SVGIG. Findings and caveats that apply to the study as a whole: The disease-linked clones had a CD8+ phenotype and were found at relatively low frequencies in peripheral blood. Significant enrichment of the disease-linked clones was reported in matched synovial fluid samples from ankylosing spondylitis patients. Some of the motif variants had been reported before in the synovial fluid and blood of reactive arthritis patients, a finding that suggests common disease-initiation mechanisms. Blood from ankylosing spondylitis patients appeared to be characterized by a TCR beta motif composed of 7 to 9 highly homologous amino acid variants.

Sequencing was carried out with an Illumina HiSeq 2500. Quantitative 5'-RACE with molecular barcodes was the method used to prepare the TCR beta libraries. From the authors' description of their analysis: Disease-linked TCR variants were identified with a new computational method built on a probabilistic model of VDJ rearrangement. Through fastp at Q25 and MiXCR, TCRdb rebuilt clones from the public reads, retaining in-frame beta chains. A single entry per CDR3 protein holds the most common genes and DNA from its merged rows. TCRdb's processing, not the study's, gives the V and J calls here. In all, the sample holds under 150,000 distinct CDR3 sequences, and approximately 10% of those were seen once. The ten most abundant clones make up roughly 4.3% of the sample.

The TCR comes from a female donor with ankylosing spondylitis or in good health (not recorded which). The sequenced sample was blood, either unsorted or a sorted T cell fraction (not recorded which). The rearrangement combines TRBV30 with TRBJ1-3; the D gene lacks a confident call. The DNA is TGTGCCTGGAGTCTTCCGGCTGGAAACACCATATATTTT. Protein translation: CAWSLPAGNTIYF.